Only a few counts were recorded for the clone carrying this TCR beta chain. Germline-derived CDR1 and CDR2 are MNHNY and SVGAGI (reference sequence). The CDR3 sequence is 14 residues long. V dropped 4 bases and J dropped 1; count of bases not matched to a gene: 4. These data are taken from a study of blood T cell repertoires in COVID-19. The repertoire was sequenced with immunoSEQ multiplex PCR; TCRdb's copy has only in-frame clones and lacks some. The profile shows about 300,000 clones, about 90% of them singletons. The clonotype was recovered from a woman aged 25-40 years with COVID-19, enrolled during active disease. The rearrangement links TRBV6-6 to TRBJ2-7, with 7 positions matching TRBD1. Sequencing was done on a sample of peripheral blood. The CDR3 here is CASSSLDRSYEQYF. The CDR3 nucleotides read TGTGCCAGCAGTTCCCTGGACAGGTCCTACGAGCAGTACTTC.